This T cell receptor beta chain appears in the sequencing data of a study of neurological immune-mediated disorders. General study findings and limits: Among expanded clones, no CDR3 amino acid sequences were shared across subjects, a pattern suggesting private repertoires in all groups. Patients with HTLV-1-associated myelopathy had the highest level of TCR clonal expansion, whereas patients with multiple sclerosis had the lowest level, falling beneath the level found in healthy controls.

The germline V gene has CDR1 SEHNR and CDR2 FQNEAQ (reference sequence). The CDR3 is 13 residues long. Deletions cut 5 bases from V and 13 bases from J, with 17 bases between. The T cells used for sorted libraries numbered roughly 970,000, either CD4+ or CD8+. The team produced cDNA through 5'RACE using 10-nucleotide random UMIs. Each CDR3 protein is one row after TCRdb ran MiXCR on the 5' RACE reads. The data contain 3,000 to 4,000 distinct CDR3 sequences, over 25% of them singletons. This clonotype was counted at least ten times. As yet, its antigen is unknown. This receptor was obtained from a man in his fifties with HTLV-1-associated myelopathy (HAM/TSP). The chain has TRBV7-9 and TRBJ1-4; D unresolved. Material: CD8+ T cells from blood. CDR3 coding DNA: TGTGCCAGCAGCCCCGATCGGACTTCCCTACTGTTTTTT. It specifies CASSPDRTSLLFF.